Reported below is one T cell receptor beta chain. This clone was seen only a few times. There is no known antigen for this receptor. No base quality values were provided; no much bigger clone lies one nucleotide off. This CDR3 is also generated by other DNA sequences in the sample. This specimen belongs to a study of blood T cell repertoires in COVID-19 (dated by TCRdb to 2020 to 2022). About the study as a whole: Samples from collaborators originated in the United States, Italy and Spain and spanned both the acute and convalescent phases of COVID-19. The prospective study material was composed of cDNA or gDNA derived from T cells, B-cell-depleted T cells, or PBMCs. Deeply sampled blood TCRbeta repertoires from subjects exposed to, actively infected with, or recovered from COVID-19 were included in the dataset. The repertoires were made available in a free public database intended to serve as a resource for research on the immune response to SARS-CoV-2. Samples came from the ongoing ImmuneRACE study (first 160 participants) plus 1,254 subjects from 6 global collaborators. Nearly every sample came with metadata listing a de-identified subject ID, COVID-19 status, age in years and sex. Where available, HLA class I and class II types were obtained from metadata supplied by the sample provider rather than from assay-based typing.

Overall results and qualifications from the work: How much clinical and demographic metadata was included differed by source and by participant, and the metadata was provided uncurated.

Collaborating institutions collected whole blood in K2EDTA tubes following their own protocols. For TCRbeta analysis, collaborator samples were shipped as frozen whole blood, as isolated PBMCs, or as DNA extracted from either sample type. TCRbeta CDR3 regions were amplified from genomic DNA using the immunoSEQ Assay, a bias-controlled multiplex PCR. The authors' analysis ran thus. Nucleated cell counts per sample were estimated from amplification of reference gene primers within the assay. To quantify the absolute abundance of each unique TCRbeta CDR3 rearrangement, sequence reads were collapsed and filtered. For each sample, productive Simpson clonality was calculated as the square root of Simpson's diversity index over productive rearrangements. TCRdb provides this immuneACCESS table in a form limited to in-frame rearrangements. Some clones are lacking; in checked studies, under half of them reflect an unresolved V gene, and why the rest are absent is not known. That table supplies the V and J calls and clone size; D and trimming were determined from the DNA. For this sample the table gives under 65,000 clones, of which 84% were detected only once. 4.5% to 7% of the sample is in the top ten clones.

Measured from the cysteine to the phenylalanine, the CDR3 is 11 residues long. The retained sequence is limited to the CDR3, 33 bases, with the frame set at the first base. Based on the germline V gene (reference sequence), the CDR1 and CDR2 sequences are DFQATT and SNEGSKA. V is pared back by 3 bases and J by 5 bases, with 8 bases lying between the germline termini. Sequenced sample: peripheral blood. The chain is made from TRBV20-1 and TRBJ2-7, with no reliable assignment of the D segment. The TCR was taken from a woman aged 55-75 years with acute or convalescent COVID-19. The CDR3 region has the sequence CSASSGHEQYF. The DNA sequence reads TGCAGTGCTAGTTCAGGCCACGAGCAGTACTTC.